Each of the 4 T cell receptor beta chains below was sequenced from the same sample in a study of post-analysis software for immune sequencing data. The study, taken as a whole, reports: TRBV5-6, TRBV5-1 and TRBV20-1 were among 4 or 5 TRBV segments more frequent in patients than controls.

Their cognate antigens are unknown. TCR beta libraries were prepared from cDNA with unique molecular identifiers. TCRdb re-called the PCR reads with MiXCR, one entry per CDR3 protein. The table lists hundreds of thousands of distinct CDR3 sequences, about 27% of them singletons. Sequenced: blood. These receptors all come from a girl aged 10 to 17 with multiple sclerosis.

This chain joins TRBV19 and TRBJ2-5; 7 bases align to TRBD1. The J call may be incorrect, as the DNA end agrees better with TRBJ2-7. From germline, CDR1 is LNHDA and CDR2 SQIVND (reference sequence). The CDR3 contains 14 residues. Here the CDR3 reads CASSKDREYDEQYF. CDR3 DNA sequence: TGTGCCAGTAGTAAAGACAGGGAATACGACGAGCAGTACTTC.

This clonotype was observed many times. The chain is built from TRBV20-1 and TRBJ1-2; D is unresolved. V was trimmed by 2 bases and J by 4 bases, leaving 2 bases between them. The CDR3 is made up of 10 amino acids. Germline-derived CDR1 and CDR2 are DFQATT and SNEGSKA (reference sequence). The CDR3 DNA follows: TGCAGTGCTAGATCCTATGGCTACACCTTC. Residues: CSARSYGYTF.

There are a few counts of this clonotype. This chain's CDR3 is CASSRTRLASEQFF. Here the CDR3 DNA reads TGCGCCAGCAGCCGGACGAGACTAGCAAGTGAGCAGTTCTTC. V gene TRBV4-3 combines with J gene TRBJ2-1, with TRBD2 identical over 7 bases. The junction had 9 bases not matched to a gene; V was cut back by 4 bases and J by 9 bases. Germline V CDR1 and CDR2: LGHNA, YSLEER. The CDR3 is 14 residues long.

This clonotype turned up a few times. V and J are TRBV7-2 and TRBJ1-6; 7 positions agree with TRBD1. V trimming: 6 bases; J trimming: 0 bases; junction bases outside the gene matches: 8. Germline lookup yields CDR1 SGHTA and CDR2 FQGNSA. The CDR3 is made up of 17 amino acids. The CDR3 region is CASRRTGLSSYNSPLHF. In nucleotides, the CDR3 is TGTGCCAGCAGGCGGACAGGCCTTAGCTCCTATAATTCACCCCTCCACTTT.